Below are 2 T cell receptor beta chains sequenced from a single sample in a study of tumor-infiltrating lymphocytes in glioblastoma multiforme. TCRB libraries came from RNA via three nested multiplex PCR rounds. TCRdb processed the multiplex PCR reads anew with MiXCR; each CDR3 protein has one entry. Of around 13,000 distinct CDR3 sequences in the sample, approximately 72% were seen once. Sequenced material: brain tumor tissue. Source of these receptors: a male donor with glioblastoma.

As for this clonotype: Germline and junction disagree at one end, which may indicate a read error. The CDR3 region has the DNA TGTGCCAGCAGCTTAATGGGGAATGGGGAGCAGTATTTC. Encoded protein: CASSLMGNGEQYF. This rearrangement joins TRBV13 to TRBJ2-7; TRBD2 might be the D (5 bases). CDR1 is PRHDT, CDR2 FYEKMQ, per germline (reference sequence). The CDR3 covers 13 residues. Combining the CDR3 with reference TRBV13 and TRBJ2-7 gives the whole variable domain AAGVIQSPRHLIKEKRETATLKCYPIPRHDTVYWYQQGPGQDPQFLISFYEKMQSDKGSIPDRFSAQQFSDYHSELNMSSLELGDSALYFCASSLMGNGEQYFGPGTRLTVT.

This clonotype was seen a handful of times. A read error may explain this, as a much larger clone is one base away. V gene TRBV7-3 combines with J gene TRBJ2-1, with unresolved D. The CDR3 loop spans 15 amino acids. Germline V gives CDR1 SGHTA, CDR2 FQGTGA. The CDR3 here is CDSSLTPDSYNEQFF. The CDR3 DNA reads TGTGACAGCAGCTTAACACCGGACTCCTACAATGAGCAGTTCTTC.